This TCR beta chain originates from a study of regulatory dendritic cells for organ transplantation. Overall study: LPS was added to dendritic cell cultures on day 6. Study results and limitations: Memory CD8+ T cells were the most oligoclonal; naive cells were highly diverse. Of resting T cell subsets, memory CD8+ had the most alloreactive clonotypes.

With regard to this clone: What it binds is unknown.

CFSE-labeled sorted T cells met regulatory or mature dendritic cells for 4 to 6 days. Memory T cells were CD45RO+, naive were CD45RA+, sorted by FACS. In germline, CDR1 is SGHNT, CDR2 YYREEE (reference sequence). The V end lost 4 bases, the J end lost 5 bases, and 17 bases lay between the germline ends. This CDR3 has 15 residues. Assay used: immunoSEQ multiplex PCR; TCRdb lists only in-frame clones, some missing. The sample lists roughly 4,500 clones; 60% were seen once. Sequenced material: memory CD8+ T cells from blood cultured with regulatory dendritic cells. Noted subset: CD45RO+ memory T cells. The source of this sequence is a human donor in good health. V usage is TRBV5-4 and J usage is TRBJ2-3, with D perhaps TRBD2 (7 bases). The CDR3 sequence is CASSQDSRGGDTQYF. The DNA for the CDR3 is TGTGCCAGCAGCCAAGATTCTAGGGGGGGAGATACGCAGTATTTT.